This T cell receptor beta chain stems from a study of a mutant IDH1 vaccine in newly diagnosed glioma. Whole-study context: Sex among treated patients split about 60% male, roughly 40% female; mean age was approximately 41 years.

A few counts support this clone. The target antigen is unknown. Germline-derived CDR1 and CDR2 are SGHRS and YFSETQ. Between the trimmed V and J ends, which lost 0 bases and 4 bases, there was a span of 8 bases. This CDR3 has 14 amino acids. Method: immunoSEQ multiplex PCR; TCRdb's copy keeps in-frame clones and lacks some. This sample has approximately 110,000 clones, with about nine tenths found just once. The time point: week 11, during vaccination. With topical imiquimod, each dose of the vaccine consisted of 300 ug of mutant IDH1 20-mer peptide. Sequences were derived from PBMCs, sampled from a glioma patient whose treatment included an IDH1 peptide vaccine. The chain has TRBV5-1 and TRBJ2-1; the D is unclear. The clonotype comes from a woman aged 50 to 60 with glioma. The CDR3 DNA reads TGCGCCAGCAGCTTGGATAGCCTGTACAATGAGCAGTTCTTC. Translation gives CASSLDSLYNEQFF.